This TCR beta chain is from a study of blood T cell repertoires in COVID-19. Measured with immunoSEQ multiplex PCR; TCRdb has only the in-frame clones, and not every one. The table shows 150,000 or so clones, with roughly 84% occurring only once. The cohort comprised adults aged about 18 to 90 years residing in some 24 US areas. The study assigned cohorts using participant-reported clinical history. Exposed participants came across a COVID-19 case within 2 weeks before study entry. Between the trimmed V and J ends, which lost 2 bases and 8 bases, there was a span of 6 bases. The CDR3 runs 11 residues. Germline lookup yields CDR1 MNHEY and CDR2 SVGAGI.

The sample consisted of PBMCs or T cells enriched from blood (not recorded which). The chain is built from TRBV6-5 and TRBJ1-1; possibly TRBD1 for D (5 bases). This clonotype originated in a woman aged 45 to 65 who had been exposed to COVID-19. The CDR3 region is CASSYRGEAFF. The DNA of the CDR3 is TGTGCCAGCAGTTACAGGGGCGAAGCTTTCTTT.